These T cell receptor beta chains were read from a single sample in a study of cytotoxic CD8 clonotypes in ibrutinib-treated CLL. Sequencing was performed with immunoSEQ multiplex PCR; in TCRdb, only in-frame clones are kept and a portion is missing. The sample contains around 26,000 clones, 85% of which appear only once. This material consisted of PBMCs, taken after 24 months of ibrutinib treatment. These receptors were collected from a human donor with chronic lymphocytic leukemia. CDR3s include the opening cysteine and the closing phenylalanine or tryptophan. The order of the fields is V gene, clone size, D gene, J gene, CDR3 protein, CDR3 DNA. D genes are given only for firm matches. Where a row states a size, it is once, few, many or the class of an expanded clone; other rows omit it.

>TRBV30|-|-|TRBJ1-5
CAWGWGHDQPQHF
TGTGCCTGGGGCTGGGGGCATGATCAGCCCCAGCATTTT
>TRBV27|-|-|TRBJ2-5
CASSFEGGHSKETQYF
TGTGCCAGCAGTTTCGAGGGCGGACATTCTAAAGAGACCCAGTACTTC
>TRBV19|-|TRBD1|TRBJ2-1
CASRPGQRNNEQFF
TGTGCCAGTAGACCGGGACAGCGAAACAATGAGCAGTTCTTC
>TRBV28|-|-|TRBJ1-5
CASSLSPLRDRWHNQPQHF
TGTGCCAGCAGTTTATCCCCTCTTCGAGACAGATGGCATAATCAGCCCCAGCATTTT
>TRBV10-1|-|-|TRBJ1-1
CASSEVGRADAFF
TGCGCCAGCAGTGAGGTGGGTAGGGCTGATGCTTTCTTT
>TRBV10-3|-|-|TRBJ1-4
CAISEWRENEKLFF
TGTGCCATCAGTGAGTGGCGGGAAAATGAAAAACTGTTTTTT
>TRBV4-1|-|-|TRBJ1-2
CASASPEAMANYGYTF
TGCGCCAGCGCCTCCCCCGAGGCGATGGCTAACTATGGCTACACCTTC
>TRBV11-2|-|-|TRBJ2-7
CASSLGHGGGSYEQYF
TGTGCCAGCAGCTTAGGGCATGGCGGTGGCTCCTACGAGCAGTACTTC
>TRBV4-2|few|TRBD2|TRBJ2-3
CASSQTQRGETDTQYF
TGTGCCAGCAGCCAGACACAGCGGGGGGAAACAGATACGCAGTATTTT
>TRBV7-9|-|TRBD1|TRBJ1-1
CASSGRQGAVLNTEAFF
TGTGCCAGCAGCGGTAGACAGGGGGCCGTTCTGAACACTGAAGCTTTCTTT
>TRBV18|-|TRBD2|TRBJ2-2
CASSPTSGYTGELFF
TGTGCCAGCTCTCCGACTAGCGGTTACACCGGGGAGCTGTTTTTT
>TRBV7-9|-|TRBD1|TRBJ2-3
CASSFERTGKNTDTQYF
TGTGCCAGCAGCTTCGAGAGGACAGGGAAAAACACAGATACGCAGTATTTT
>TRBV7-2|once|-|TRBJ1-1
CASSLVLVVILDEAFF
TGTGCCAGCAGCTTAGTTCTCGTCGTGATTCTCGATGAAGCTTTCTTT
>TRBV4-2|-|-|TRBJ1-4
CASTARLWPTNEKLFF
TGTGCCAGCACCGCACGGTTGTGGCCAACTAATGAAAAACTGTTTTTT
>TRBV11-2|-|-|TRBJ2-2
CASSLTAGELFF
TGTGCCAGCAGCCTCACCGCCGGGGAGCTGTTTTTT
>TRBV11-1|-|-|TRBJ2-7
CASSVRDIPYEQYF
TGTGCCAGCAGCGTCCGGGACATTCCCTACGAGCAGTACTTC
>TRBV6-5|few|-|TRBJ2-7
CASSYGQTSYEQYF
TGTGCCAGCAGTTACGGGCAGACAAGCTACGAGCAGTACTTC
>TRBV29-1|-|-|TRBJ1-1
CSVYHLTPNTEAFF
TGCAGCGTTTACCACTTGACCCCGAACACTGAAGCTTTCTTT
>TRBV4-2|-|TRBD2|TRBJ2-5
CASSQSGGMGETQYF
TGTGCCAGCAGCCAATCGGGGGGTATGGGAGAGACCCAGTACTTC
>TRBV29-1|-|-|TRBJ2-7
CSVEGGREYEQYF
TGCAGCGTTGAGGGGGGGCGCGAGTACGAGCAGTACTTC
>TRBV18|-|-|TRBJ1-3
CASSPSTGGSSGNTIYF
TGTGCCAGCTCACCCTCAACTGGGGGTTCCTCTGGAAACACCATATATTTT
>TRBV5-5|few|-|TRBJ1-5
CASSLDRRWGNQPQHF
TGTGCCAGCAGCTTGGACCGCAGGTGGGGCAATCAGCCCCAGCATTTT
>TRBV9|few|TRBD1|TRBJ2-7
CASSVGYGTGGVVQYF
TGTGCCAGCAGCGTAGGATACGGGACAGGGGGTGTAGTGCAGTACTTC
>TRBV9|-|-|TRBJ2-7
CASSVYPDGNYEQYF
TGTGCCAGCAGCGTATACCCCGACGGTAACTACGAGCAGTACTTC
>TRBV27|-|-|TRBJ1-2
CASKVGPGWYGYTF
TGTGCCAGCAAAGTGGGACCGGGGTGGTATGGCTACACCTTC
>TRBV7-2|few|-|TRBJ1-2
CASSLREAIGYTF
TGTGCCAGCAGCTTAAGGGAGGCCATTGGCTACACCTTC
>TRBV5-6|once|TRBD1|TRBJ1-2
CASFRGGFGYTF
TGTGCCAGTTTTCGAGGGGGCTTTGGCTACACCTTC
>TRBV7-9|-|TRBD2|TRBJ2-3
CASSLPRGASDTQYF
TGTGCCAGCAGCTTACCGCGGGGGGCCTCAGATACGCAGTATTTT